Included here is one T cell receptor beta chain sequence, with context. The target antigen is unknown. This record comes from a study of cytomegalovirus exposure and HLA in healthy donors. The study's findings and limits: Some highly shared sequence variants likely arose as a pipeline artifact. There were a few CMV-associated chains whose specificity for CMV antigens was confirmed in vitro.

The study ran its PCR with 60 Vbeta and 13 Jbeta primers. Measured with immunoSEQ multiplex PCR; TCRdb has only the in-frame clones, and not every one. The listing contains approximately 110,000 clones. The source of this sequence is a man between 18 and 35 years old in good health and CMV-seronegative. The sample taken for sequencing was PBMCs.

CDR3 loop: CASSQDFSGTSFISDTQYF. The CDR3 coding sequence is TGCGCCAGCAGCCAAGATTTCTCCGGGACTAGCTTCATATCAGATACGCAGTATTTT. The chain couples TRBV4-1 to TRBJ2-3; 9 positions match TRBD2. V lost 0 bases, J lost 4 bases, and 14 bases stayed unmatched. The CDR3 loop spans 19 amino acids. Germline loops: CDR1 MGHRA, CDR2 YSYEKL.